The subject of this entry is one TCR beta chain. The sample is drawn from a study of response to subunit inactivated influenza vaccine. Germline V gives CDR1 KGHDR, CDR2 SFDVKD. V was shortened by 3 bases and J by 0 bases, with 26 bases between the two germline ends. This CDR3 spans 21 amino acids. TCRdb reanalysed the RT-PCR reads using MiXCR and keeps one entry per CDR3 protein. This table has around 790,000 distinct CDR3 sequences, 20% to 25% appearing once. The rearrangement joins TRBV24-1 to TRBJ2-1; D is perhaps TRBD2 (6 bases). The source of this sequence is a man in his fifties who received an inactivated influenza vaccine. Sample: PBMCs from blood, taken approximately 5 days after vaccination. In DNA form, the CDR3 reads TGTGCCACCAGTGATCGTAGCGGTGGGTTGGCTAGCGCCCACTCCTACAATGAGCAGTTCTTC. This gives the protein CATSDRSGGLASAHSYNEQFF.